This TCR beta chain was obtained from a study of blood T cell repertoires in COVID-19. The CDR3 consists of 15 residues. In germline, CDR1 is LNHDA, CDR2 SQIVND (reference sequence). V was trimmed by 5 bases and J by 3 bases, leaving 16 bases between them. Sequenced by immunoSEQ multiplex PCR; TCRdb stores in-frame clones only, minus some. The sample comprises approximately 100,000 clones, roughly 90% of which are singletons, and about 1% rests with the top ten. The chain links TRBV19 to TRBJ1-2; possible D gene TRBD1, 5 bases. The sequenced sample was peripheral blood. This receptor was obtained from a man in his 60s with acute or convalescent COVID-19. The CDR3 DNA sequence: TGTGCCAGTAGTCTTAGGGGATCTTACGACTATGGCTACACCTTC. It specifies CASSLRGSYDYGYTF. Full variable domain (rest looked up from reference TRBV19 and TRBJ1-2): DGGITQSPKYLFRKEGQNVTLSCEQNLNHDAMYWYRQDPGQGLRLIYYSQIVNDFQKGDIAEGYSVSREKKESFPLTVTSAQKNPTAFYLCASSLRGSYDYGYTFGSGTRLTVV.